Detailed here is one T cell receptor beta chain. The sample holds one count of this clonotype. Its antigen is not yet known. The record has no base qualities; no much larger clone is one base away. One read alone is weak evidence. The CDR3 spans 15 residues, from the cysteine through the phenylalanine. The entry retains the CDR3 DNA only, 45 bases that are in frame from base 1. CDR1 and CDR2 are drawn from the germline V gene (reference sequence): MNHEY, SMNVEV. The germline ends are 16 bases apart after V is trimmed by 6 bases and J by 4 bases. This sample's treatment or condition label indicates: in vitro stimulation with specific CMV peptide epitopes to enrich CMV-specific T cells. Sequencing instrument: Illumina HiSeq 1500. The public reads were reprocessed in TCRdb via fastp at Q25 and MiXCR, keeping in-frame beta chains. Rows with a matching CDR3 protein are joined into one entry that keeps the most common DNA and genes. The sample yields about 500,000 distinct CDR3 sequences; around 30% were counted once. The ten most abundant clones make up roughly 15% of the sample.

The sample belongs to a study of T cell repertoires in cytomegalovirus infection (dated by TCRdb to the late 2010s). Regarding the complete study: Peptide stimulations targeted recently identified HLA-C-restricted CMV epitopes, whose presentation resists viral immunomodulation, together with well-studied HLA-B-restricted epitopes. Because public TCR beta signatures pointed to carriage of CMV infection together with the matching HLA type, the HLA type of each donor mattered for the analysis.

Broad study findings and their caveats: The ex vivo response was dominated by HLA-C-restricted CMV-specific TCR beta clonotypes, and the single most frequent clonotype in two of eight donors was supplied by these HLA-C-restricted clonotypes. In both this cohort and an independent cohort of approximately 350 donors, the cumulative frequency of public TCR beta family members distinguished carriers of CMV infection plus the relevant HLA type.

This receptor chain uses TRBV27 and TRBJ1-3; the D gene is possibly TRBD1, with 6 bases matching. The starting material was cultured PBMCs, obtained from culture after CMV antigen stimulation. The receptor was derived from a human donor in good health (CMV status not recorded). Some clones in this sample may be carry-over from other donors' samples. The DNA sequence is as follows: TGTGCCAGCAGGACTACAGGGAGTACAGGAAACACCATATATTTT. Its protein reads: CASRTTGSTGNTIYF.